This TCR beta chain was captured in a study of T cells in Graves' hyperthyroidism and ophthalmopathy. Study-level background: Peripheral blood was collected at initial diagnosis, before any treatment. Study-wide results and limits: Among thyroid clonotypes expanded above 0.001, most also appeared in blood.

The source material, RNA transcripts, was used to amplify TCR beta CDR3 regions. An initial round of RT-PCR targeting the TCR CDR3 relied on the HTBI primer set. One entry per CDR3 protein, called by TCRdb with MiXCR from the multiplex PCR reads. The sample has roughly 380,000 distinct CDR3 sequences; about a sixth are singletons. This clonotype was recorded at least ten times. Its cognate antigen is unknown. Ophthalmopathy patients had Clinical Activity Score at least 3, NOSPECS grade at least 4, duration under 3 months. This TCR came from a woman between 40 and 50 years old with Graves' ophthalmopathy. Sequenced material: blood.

CDR3 in amino acids: CASSLAGNGQPQHF. The CDR3 DNA reads TGTGCCAGCAGCTTAGCCGGGAACGGTCAGCCCCAGCATTTT. The chain couples TRBV7-8 to TRBJ1-5; no clear D gene. Trimming pared 0 bases from V and 6 bases from J, leaving 9 bases between. CDR1 SGHVS and CDR2 FQNEAQ come from the germline V gene. The CDR3 contains 14 residues.